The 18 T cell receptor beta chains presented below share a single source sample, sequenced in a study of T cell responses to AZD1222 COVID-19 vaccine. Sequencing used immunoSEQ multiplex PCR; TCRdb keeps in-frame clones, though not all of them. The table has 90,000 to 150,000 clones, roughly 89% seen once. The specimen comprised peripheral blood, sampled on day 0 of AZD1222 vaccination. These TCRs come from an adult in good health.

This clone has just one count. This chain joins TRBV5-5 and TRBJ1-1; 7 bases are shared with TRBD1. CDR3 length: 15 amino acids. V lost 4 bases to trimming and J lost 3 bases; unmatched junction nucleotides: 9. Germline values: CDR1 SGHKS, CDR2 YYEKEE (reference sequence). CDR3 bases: TGTGCCAGCAGCCTACCACAGGGGACATACACTGAAGCTTTCTTT. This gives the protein CASSLPQGTYTEAFF. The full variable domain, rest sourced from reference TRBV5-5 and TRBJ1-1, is DAGVTQSPTHLIKTRGQQVTLRCSPISGHKSVSWYQQVLGQGPQFIFQYYEKEERGRGNFPDRFSARQFPNYSSELNVNALLLGDSALYLCASSLPQGTYTEAFFGQGTRLTVV.

The CDR3 bases are TGTGCCAGCAGCTTGGCTCCCCAGGGAGTTCTCACTGAAGCTTTCTTT. Translation: CASSLAPQGVLTEAFF. The chain couples TRBV5-4 to TRBJ1-1; TRBD1 might be the D (5 bases). CDR1 is SGHNT, CDR2 YYREEE, per germline (reference sequence). The V and J ends lost 0 bases and 4 bases respectively, with 16 bases between them. The CDR3 totals 16 residues.

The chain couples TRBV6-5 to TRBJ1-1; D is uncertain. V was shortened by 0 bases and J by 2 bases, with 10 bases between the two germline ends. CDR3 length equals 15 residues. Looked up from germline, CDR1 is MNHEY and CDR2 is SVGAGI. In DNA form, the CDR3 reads TGTGCCAGCAGTTACTCTAGCAATCTCAACACTGAAGCTTTCTTT. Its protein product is CASSYSSNLNTEAFF.

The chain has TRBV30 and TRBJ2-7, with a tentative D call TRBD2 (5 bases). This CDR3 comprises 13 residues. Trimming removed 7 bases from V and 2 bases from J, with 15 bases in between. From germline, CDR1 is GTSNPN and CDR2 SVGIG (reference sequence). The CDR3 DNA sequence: TGTGCCTTCGTAAGGTCCGGGACCTACGAGCAGTACTTC. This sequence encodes CAFVRSGTYEQYF.

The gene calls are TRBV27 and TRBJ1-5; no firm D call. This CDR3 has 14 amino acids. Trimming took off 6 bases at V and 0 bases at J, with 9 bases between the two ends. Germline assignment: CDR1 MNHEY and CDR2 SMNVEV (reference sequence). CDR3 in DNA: TGTGCCAGCAGCCAAAGTGATAGCAATCAGCCCCAGCATTTT. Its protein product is CASSQSDSNQPQHF.

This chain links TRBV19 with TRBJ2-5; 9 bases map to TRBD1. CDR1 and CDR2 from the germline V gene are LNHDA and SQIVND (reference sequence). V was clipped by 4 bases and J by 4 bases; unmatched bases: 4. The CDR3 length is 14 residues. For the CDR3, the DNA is TGTGCCAGTAGTAACGGACAGGGGAGAGAGACCCAGTACTTC. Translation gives CASSNGQGRETQYF.

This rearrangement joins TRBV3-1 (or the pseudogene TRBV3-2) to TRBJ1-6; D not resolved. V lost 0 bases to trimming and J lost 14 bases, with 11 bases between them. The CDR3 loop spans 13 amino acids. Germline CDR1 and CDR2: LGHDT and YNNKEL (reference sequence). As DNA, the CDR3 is TGTGCCAGCAGCCAAGAAGCTGGCACCTCCCTCCACTTT. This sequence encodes CASSQEAGTSLHF.

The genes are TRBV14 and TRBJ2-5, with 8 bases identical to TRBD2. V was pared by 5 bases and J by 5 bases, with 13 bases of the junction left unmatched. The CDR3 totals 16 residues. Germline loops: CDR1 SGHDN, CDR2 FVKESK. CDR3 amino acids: CASSSGYGRAAETQYF. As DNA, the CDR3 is TGTGCCAGCAGCAGCGGGTACGGGAGGGCCGCGGAGACCCAGTACTTC.

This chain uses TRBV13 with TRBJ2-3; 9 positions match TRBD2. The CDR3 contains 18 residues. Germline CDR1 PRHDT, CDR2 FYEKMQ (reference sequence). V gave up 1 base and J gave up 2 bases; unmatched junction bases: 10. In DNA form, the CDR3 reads TGTGCCAGCAGCTTAGAGCGGATTGCGGGAGGGCCCACAGATACGCAGTATTTT. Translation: CASSLERIAGGPTDTQYF. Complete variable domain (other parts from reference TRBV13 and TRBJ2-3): AAGVIQSPRHLIKEKRETATLKCYPIPRHDTVYWYQQGPGQDPQFLISFYEKMQSDKGSIPDRFSAQQFSDYHSELNMSSLELGDSALYFCASSLERIAGGPTDTQYFGPGTRLTVL.

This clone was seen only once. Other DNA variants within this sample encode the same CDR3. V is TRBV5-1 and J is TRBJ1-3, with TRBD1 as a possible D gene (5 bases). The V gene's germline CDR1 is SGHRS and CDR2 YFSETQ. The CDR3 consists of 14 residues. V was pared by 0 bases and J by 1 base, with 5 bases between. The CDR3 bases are TGCGCCAGCAGCTTGGGACAGTCTGGAAACACCATATATTTT. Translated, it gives CASSLGQSGNTIYF.

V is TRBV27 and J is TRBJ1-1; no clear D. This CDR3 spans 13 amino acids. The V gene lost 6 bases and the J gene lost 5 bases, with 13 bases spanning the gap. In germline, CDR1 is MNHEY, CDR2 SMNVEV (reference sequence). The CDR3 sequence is CASRGWSSTEAFF. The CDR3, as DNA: TGTGCCAGCAGGGGTTGGTCATCGACTGAAGCTTTCTTT.

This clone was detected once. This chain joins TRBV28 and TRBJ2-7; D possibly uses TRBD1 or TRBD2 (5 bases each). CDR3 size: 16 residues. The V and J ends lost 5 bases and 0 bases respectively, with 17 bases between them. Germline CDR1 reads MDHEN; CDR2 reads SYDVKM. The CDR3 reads CASSGGWVSSSYEQYF. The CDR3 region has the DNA TGTGCCAGCAGTGGGGGATGGGTTTCGAGCTCCTACGAGCAGTACTTC.

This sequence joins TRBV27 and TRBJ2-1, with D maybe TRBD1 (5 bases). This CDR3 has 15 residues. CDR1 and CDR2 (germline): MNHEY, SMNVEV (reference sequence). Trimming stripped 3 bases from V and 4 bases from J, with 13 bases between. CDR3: CASSFGRDSYNEQFF. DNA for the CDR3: TGTGCCAGCAGTTTTGGCAGGGATTCTTACAATGAGCAGTTCTTC.

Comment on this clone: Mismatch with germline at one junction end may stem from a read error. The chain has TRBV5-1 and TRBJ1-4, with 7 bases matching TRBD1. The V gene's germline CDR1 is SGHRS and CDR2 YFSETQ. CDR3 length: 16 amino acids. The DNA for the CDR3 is TGCGCCAGCAGCTTACGGCGGACAGGTTCTCCTGAAGAACTGTTTTTT. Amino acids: CASSLRRTGSPEELFF.

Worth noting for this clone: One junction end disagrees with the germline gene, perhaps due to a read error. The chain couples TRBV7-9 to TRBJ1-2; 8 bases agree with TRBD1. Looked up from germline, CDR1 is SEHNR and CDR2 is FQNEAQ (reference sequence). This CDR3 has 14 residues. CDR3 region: CASSTGGAAGLTSF. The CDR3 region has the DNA TGTGCCAGCAGCACAGGGGGGGCTGCAGGGTTAACCTCCTTC.

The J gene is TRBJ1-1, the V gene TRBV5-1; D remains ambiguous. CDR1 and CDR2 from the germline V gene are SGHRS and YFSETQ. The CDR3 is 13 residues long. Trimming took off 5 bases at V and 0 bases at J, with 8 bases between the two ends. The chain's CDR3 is CASRLRVNTEAFF. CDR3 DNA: TGCGCCAGCAGGTTGAGAGTGAACACTGAAGCTTTCTTT.

This chain's CDR3 is CASSTGFTGELFF. The CDR3 DNA sequence: TGTGCCAGCAGCACCGGCTTCACCGGGGAGCTGTTTTTT. The V gene is TRBV6-5, the J gene TRBJ2-2; D gene ambiguous. The CDR3 consists of 13 residues. Germline values: CDR1 MNHEY, CDR2 SVGAGI. V was cut by 6 bases and J by 4 bases, with 9 bases left in between.

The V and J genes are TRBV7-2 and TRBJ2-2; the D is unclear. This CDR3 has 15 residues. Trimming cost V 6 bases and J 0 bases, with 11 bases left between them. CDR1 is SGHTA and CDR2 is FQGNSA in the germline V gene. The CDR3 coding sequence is TGTGCCAGCAGACCCGGACCTGCGAACACCGGGGAGCTGTTTTTT. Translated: CASRPGPANTGELFF.